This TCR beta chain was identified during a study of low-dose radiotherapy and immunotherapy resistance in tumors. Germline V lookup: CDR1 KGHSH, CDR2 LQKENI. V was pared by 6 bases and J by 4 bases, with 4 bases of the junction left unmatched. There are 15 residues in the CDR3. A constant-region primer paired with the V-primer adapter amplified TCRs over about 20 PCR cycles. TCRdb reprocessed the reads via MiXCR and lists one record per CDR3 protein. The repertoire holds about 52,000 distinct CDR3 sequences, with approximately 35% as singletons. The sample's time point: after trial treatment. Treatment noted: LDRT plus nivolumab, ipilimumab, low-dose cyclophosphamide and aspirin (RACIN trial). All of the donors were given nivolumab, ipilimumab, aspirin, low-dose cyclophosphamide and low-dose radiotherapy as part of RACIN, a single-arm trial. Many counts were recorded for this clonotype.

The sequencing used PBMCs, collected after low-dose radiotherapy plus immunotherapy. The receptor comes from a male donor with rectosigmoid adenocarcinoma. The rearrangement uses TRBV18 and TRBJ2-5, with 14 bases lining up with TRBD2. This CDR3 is CASSHGLAGGETQYF. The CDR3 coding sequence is TGTGCCAGCTCCCACGGACTAGCGGGAGGAGAGACCCAGTACTTC.